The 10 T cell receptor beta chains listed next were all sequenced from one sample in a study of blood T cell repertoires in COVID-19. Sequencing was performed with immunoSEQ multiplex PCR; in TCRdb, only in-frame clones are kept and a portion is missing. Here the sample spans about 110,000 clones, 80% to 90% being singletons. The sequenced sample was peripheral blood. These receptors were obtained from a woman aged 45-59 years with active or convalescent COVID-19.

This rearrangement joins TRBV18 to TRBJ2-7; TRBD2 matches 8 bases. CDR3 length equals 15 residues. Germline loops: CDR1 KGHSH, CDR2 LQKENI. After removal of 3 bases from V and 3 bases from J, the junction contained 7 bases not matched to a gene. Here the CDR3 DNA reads TGTGCCAGCTCACCGAGCGGGGGCAACCTCTACGAGCAGTACTTC. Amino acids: CASSPSGGNLYEQYF.

The CDR3 region is CASWDWAEREQYF. In DNA form, the CDR3 reads TGTGCCAGTTGGGACTGGGCGGAAAGGGAGCAGTACTTC. The chain joins TRBV2 to TRBJ2-7, with D perhaps TRBD2 (6 bases). With 9 bases removed from V and 7 bases from J, the gap between germline ends came to 19 bases. The V gene's germline CDR1 is SNHLY and CDR2 FYNNEI. This CDR3 contains 13 residues.

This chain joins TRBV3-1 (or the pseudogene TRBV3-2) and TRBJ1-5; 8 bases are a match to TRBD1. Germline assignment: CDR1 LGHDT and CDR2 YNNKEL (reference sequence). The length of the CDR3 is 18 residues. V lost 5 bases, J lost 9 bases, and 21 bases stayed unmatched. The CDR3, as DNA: TGTGCCAGCAGCTCACGAGCAGGGGGCCCTCCGACGGGGCTGCCCCAGCATTTT. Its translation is CASSSRAGGPPTGLPQHF.

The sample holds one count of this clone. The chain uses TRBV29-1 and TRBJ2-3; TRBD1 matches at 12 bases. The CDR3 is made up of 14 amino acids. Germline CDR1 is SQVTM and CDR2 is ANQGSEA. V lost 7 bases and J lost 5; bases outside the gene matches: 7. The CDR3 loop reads CSALGQGAGDTQYF. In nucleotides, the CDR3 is TGCAGCGCTTTGGGACAGGGGGCTGGAGATACGCAGTATTTT.

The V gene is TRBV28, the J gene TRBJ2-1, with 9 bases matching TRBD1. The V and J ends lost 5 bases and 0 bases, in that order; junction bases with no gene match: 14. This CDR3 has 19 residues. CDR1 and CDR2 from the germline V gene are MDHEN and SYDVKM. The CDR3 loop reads CASSPDRGLDSFSYNEQFF. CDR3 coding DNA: TGTGCCAGCAGTCCGGACAGGGGCCTGGACTCTTTCTCCTACAATGAGCAGTTCTTC.

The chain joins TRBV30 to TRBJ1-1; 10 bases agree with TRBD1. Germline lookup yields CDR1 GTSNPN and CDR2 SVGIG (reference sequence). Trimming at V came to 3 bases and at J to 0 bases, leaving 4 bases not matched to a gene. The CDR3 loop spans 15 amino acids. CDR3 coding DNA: TGTGCCTGGAGAGGACAGGGGGTCTTGAACACTGAAGCTTTCTTT. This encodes CAWRGQGVLNTEAFF.

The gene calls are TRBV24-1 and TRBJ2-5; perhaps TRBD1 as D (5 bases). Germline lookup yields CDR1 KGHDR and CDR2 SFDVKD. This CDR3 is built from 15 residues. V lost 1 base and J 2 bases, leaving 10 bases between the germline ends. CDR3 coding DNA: TGTGCCACCAGTGATTTCGGAACAGGACAAGAGACCCAGTACTTC. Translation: CATSDFGTGQETQYF.

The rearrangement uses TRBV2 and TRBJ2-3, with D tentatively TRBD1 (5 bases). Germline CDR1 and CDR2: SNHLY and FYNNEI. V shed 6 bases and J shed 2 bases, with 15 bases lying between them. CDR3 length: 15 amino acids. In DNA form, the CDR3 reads TGTGCCAGCAGCCCCAATGACAGTCCCACAGATACGCAGTATTTT. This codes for CASSPNDSPTDTQYF.

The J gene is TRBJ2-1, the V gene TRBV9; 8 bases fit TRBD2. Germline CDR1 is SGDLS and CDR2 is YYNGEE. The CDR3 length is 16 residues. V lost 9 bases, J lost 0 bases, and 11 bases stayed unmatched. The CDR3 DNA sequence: TGTGCCACCTCTCCAGTAGCGGGGAGCTCCTACAATGAGCAGTTCTTC. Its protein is CATSPVAGSSYNEQFF.

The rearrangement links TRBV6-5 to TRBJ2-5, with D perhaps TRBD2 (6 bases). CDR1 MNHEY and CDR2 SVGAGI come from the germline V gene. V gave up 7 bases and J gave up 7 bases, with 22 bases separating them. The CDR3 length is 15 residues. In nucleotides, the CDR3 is TGTGCCAGCATCACCAGTAGCGGAGGCGGCGGGACCCAGTACTTC. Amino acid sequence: CASITSSGGGGTQYF.